This TCR beta chain was captured in a study of T cell responses to AZD1222 COVID-19 vaccine. General observations from the study: Per reports, nearly half of all spike-specific TCRs target regions that are unmutated in variants. A mostly white British donor set with more females was recruited, and clonal diversity was possibly underestimated. Just a handful of people given AZD1222 tested seropositive at baseline.

TCRdb's table, derived via immunoSEQ multiplex PCR, lists solely in-frame clones and lacks some. The repertoire has under 150,000 clones, around nine tenths of them found once; the top ten carry about a tenth. CDR3 length equals 16 residues. Germline CDR1 LGHNA, CDR2 YSLEER. V shed 4 bases and J shed 0 bases, with 13 bases lying between them. Comments on this clone: The antigen is not known.

This receptor was obtained from an adult who received the AZD1222 COVID-19 vaccine. This chain connects TRBV4-3 to TRBJ1-3, with D perhaps matching TRBD1 (6 bases). The sequencing here drew on peripheral blood, taken 28 days after the second AZD1222 dose. Here the CDR3 DNA reads TGCGCCAGCAGCCGAACACAGGGACGCTCTGGAAACACCATATATTTT. It specifies CASSRTQGRSGNTIYF.